What follows are 21 T cell receptor beta chains derived from one specimen sequenced in a study of blood T cells in healthy people across ages. It was with a sample-barcoded 5' primer and a J-beta primer mix that a second PCR of roughly 6 to 11 cycles was run. From the 5' RACE reads, TCRdb called clonotypes with MiXCR, one entry per CDR3 protein. Of 910,000 or so distinct CDR3 sequences in the sample, 45% to 60% were seen once. Sequencing input: blood. The receptors were sampled from a woman in her sixties in good health.

The gene calls are TRBV6-6 and TRBJ2-7; D gene unclear. The CDR3 has 14 amino acids. V was clipped by 0 bases and J by 2 bases, with 8 bases between them. Germline CDR1 and CDR2: MNHNY and SVGAGI (reference sequence). CDR3 bases: TGTGCCAGCAGTTACTCAACAGACGCCTACGAGCAGTACTTC. Its protein is CASSYSTDAYEQYF.

The chain has TRBV10-3 and TRBJ2-7, with 10 bases matching TRBD2. From germline, CDR1 is ENHRY and CDR2 SYGVKD. The V and J ends lost 6 bases and 2 bases, in that order; junction bases with no gene match: 4. This CDR3 is 14 amino acids long. The CDR3: CAISRTSGTYEQYF. The CDR3 nucleotides are TGTGCCATCAGCCGGACTAGCGGAACCTACGAGCAGTACTTC.

V usage is TRBV5-1 and J usage is TRBJ2-7; D is ambiguous. The ends were cut back, 0 bases at V and 5 bases at J, with 15 bases in the middle. CDR3 size: 15 residues. The germline CDR1 and CDR2 sequences are SGHRS and YFSETQ. The CDR3 nucleotides read TGCGCCAGCAGCTTGGCCCGGCGGAACGACCACGAGCAGTACTTC. Translation: CASSLARRNDHEQYF.

Comment on this clonotype: One base away lies a much larger clone, so this may be a sequencing read error. The rearrangement uses TRBV12-3 or TRBV12-4 and TRBJ1-2; no definite D call. CDR3 length: 13 residues. The DNA of the CDR3 is TGTGCCGGCAGTTTAGGCGTCGGCTATGGCTACACCTTC. This gives the protein CAGSLGVGYGYTF.

This CDR3 reads CASTTETCEQYF. The CDR3 bases are TGTGCCAGCACCACCGAAACCTGCGAGCAGTACTTC. V and J are TRBV12-3 or TRBV12-4 and TRBJ2-7; D is unclear. Trimming took off 7 bases at V and 6 bases at J, with 13 bases between the two ends. The CDR3 contains 12 residues.

V gene TRBV28 combines with J gene TRBJ1-2; D call uncertain. The CDR3 spans 17 residues. Trimming pared 6 bases from V and 0 bases from J, leaving 20 bases between. Germline CDR1 reads MDHEN; CDR2 reads SYDVKM. For the CDR3, the DNA is TGTGCCAGCAGCAAGACCGACCCTATTTTTCCTAACTATGGCTACACCTTC. Amino acid sequence: CASSKTDPIFPNYGYTF.

The chain combines TRBV5-1 with TRBJ1-4, with D unresolved. This CDR3 is built from 14 residues. The germline V gene has CDR1 SGHRS and CDR2 YFSETQ. Trimming removed 7 bases at V and 5 bases at J, with 15 bases between. The CDR3 sequence: CASGSTDPNEKLFF. CDR3 sequence (DNA): TGCGCCAGCGGCAGCACGGACCCCAATGAAAAACTGTTTTTT.

This clonotype was counted a few times. This chain uses TRBV7-2 with TRBJ2-1, with a weak D call TRBD1 (5 bases). The CDR3 extends over 13 amino acids. V was cut by 3 bases and J by 10 bases, with 13 bases left in between. The germline gives CDR1 SGHTA, CDR2 FQGNSA. CDR3: CASSFTRGSEQFF. For the CDR3, the DNA is TGTGCCAGCAGCTTCACAAGGGGCAGCGAGCAGTTCTTC.

V is TRBV18 and J is TRBJ1-5; D is uncertain. This CDR3 contains 15 residues. V lost 3 bases to trimming and J lost 1 base, with 10 bases between them. Per the germline V gene, CDR1 is KGHSH and CDR2 is LQKENI. The CDR3 nucleotides are TGTGCCAGCTCACCGAAGGGCCACAGCAATCAGCCCCAGCATTTT. This translates into CASSPKGHSNQPQHF.

CDR3 residues: CASSFGRETGRMFF. The CDR3 nucleotides are TGTGCCAGCAGTTTTGGCCGGGAGACAGGCCGTATGTTCTTC. The V call is TRBV27, the J call TRBJ2-1; D may be TRBD1 or TRBD2 (6 bases each). CDR3 length: 14 amino acids. V was shortened by 3 bases and J by 15 bases, with 21 bases between the two germline ends. Germline loops: CDR1 MNHEY, CDR2 SMNVEV (reference sequence).

This clonotype has just a few counts. The rearrangement joins TRBV4-2 to TRBJ1-6; the D gene is possibly TRBD1 (6 bases). Germline V gene data show CDR1 as LGHNA and CDR2 as YNFKEQ. This CDR3 is 13 amino acids long. Deletions cut 0 bases from V and 10 bases from J, with 7 bases between. The CDR3 spells CASSQDGGSPLHF. DNA of the CDR3: TGTGCCAGCAGCCAAGATGGGGGCTCACCCCTCCACTTT.

Only a few counts were recorded for this clonotype. This chain connects TRBV29-1 to TRBJ2-3, with D uncertain. V shed 4 bases and J shed 4 bases, with 6 bases lying between them. This CDR3 comprises 11 residues. Germline V gene data show CDR1 as SQVTM and CDR2 as ANQGSEA. In DNA, the CDR3 is TGCAGCGTTGCGCCCTCAGATACGCAGTATTTT. Protein: CSVAPSDTQYF.

V gene TRBV2 combines with J gene TRBJ2-1, with 7 positions matching TRBD2. After removal of 8 bases from V and 7 bases from J, the junction contained 8 bases not matched to a gene. This CDR3 is built from 13 residues. CDR1 and CDR2 from the germline V gene are SNHLY and FYNNEI. CDR3 in DNA: TGTGCCAGCCCGGGGCGGGAGCGGAATGAGCAGTTCTTC. As protein: CASPGRERNEQFF.

The genes are TRBV7-8 and TRBJ2-7; no clear D. The closer fit of TRBJ2-4 to the DNA end suggests the J call may be wrong. The CDR3 totals 14 residues. Germline V lookup: CDR1 SGHVS, CDR2 FQNEAQ. For the CDR3, the DNA is TGTGCCAGCAGCTTACGACCGAACATAGACATTCAGTACTTC. This translates into CASSLRPNIDIQYF.

V usage is TRBV15 and J usage is TRBJ2-7, with a possible D match to TRBD2 (5 bases). V was clipped by 0 bases and J by 10 bases, with 16 bases between them. This CDR3 contains 14 residues. Per the germline V gene, CDR1 is LNHNV and CDR2 is YYDKDF (reference sequence). CDR3 sequence: CATSRDNRAGGQYF. The CDR3 DNA sequence: TGTGCCACCAGCAGAGATAACCGGGCAGGAGGTCAGTACTTC.

This clonotype was recorded a few times. This chain joins TRBV18 and TRBJ2-5; possible D gene TRBD1, 6 bases. Germline V lookup: CDR1 KGHSH, CDR2 LQKENI. The CDR3 length is 13 residues. V lost 5 bases, J lost 2 bases, and 9 bases lay in between. CDR3 nucleotide sequence: TGTGCCAGCTCAGGGACACAACAAGAGACCCAGTACTTC. Translating it yields CASSGTQQETQYF.

The chain carries TRBV4-2 and TRBJ2-2; TRBD2 matches 9 bases. The V and J ends lost 4 bases and 5 bases, in that order; junction bases with no gene match: 11. This CDR3 region has 17 residues. Germline-derived CDR1 and CDR2 are LGHNA and YNFKEQ. CDR3 amino acids: CASSPRASGVITGELFF. In DNA form, the CDR3 reads TGTGCCAGCAGCCCCCGGGCTAGCGGGGTCATTACCGGGGAGCTGTTTTTT.

With regard to this clonotype: One end of the junction varies from germline; a read error may be responsible. The gene calls are TRBV28 and TRBJ2-4; D not certain. The closer fit of TRBJ2-7 to the DNA end suggests the J call may be wrong. The CDR3 has 15 amino acids. Germline values: CDR1 MDHEN, CDR2 SYDVKM. CDR3 residues: CAGSPPGGPSYEQYF. CDR3 nucleotide sequence: TGTGCCGGCAGTCCCCCGGGCGGCCCCTCCTACGAGCAGTACTTC.

The chain combines TRBV4-1 with TRBJ2-5; possible D gene TRBD2, 7 bases. CDR1 is MGHRA and CDR2 is YSYEKL in the germline V gene. The CDR3 is made up of 14 amino acids. The germline V and J ends were trimmed by 0 bases and 11 bases, with 16 bases remaining between them. CDR3: CASSQDKWGGGQYF. The DNA of the CDR3 is TGCGCCAGCAGCCAAGATAAGTGGGGGGGCGGACAGTACTTC.

This clonotype was observed a handful of times. The chain couples TRBV7-8 to TRBJ2-4, with TRBD1 matching 8 bases. V was pared by 8 bases and J by 0 bases, with 6 bases of the junction left unmatched. Germline V CDR1 and CDR2: SGHVS, FQNEAQ. CDR3 length: 15 residues. The CDR3 DNA reads TGTGCCAGCGGGGGACAGGCGGTAGCCAAAAACATTCAGTACTTC. Translating gives CASGGQAVAKNIQYF.

This clonotype was detected only once. V and J are TRBV6-5 and TRBJ1-5, with D perhaps matching TRBD1 (6 bases). V dropped 6 bases and J dropped 1 base, with 10 bases sitting between them. The CDR3 is 14 amino acids. From germline, CDR1 is MNHEY and CDR2 SVGAGI. CDR3 DNA sequence: TGTGCCAGCAGACAGGGTCAGAGCAATCAGCCCCAGCATTTT. As protein: CASRQGQSNQPQHF.